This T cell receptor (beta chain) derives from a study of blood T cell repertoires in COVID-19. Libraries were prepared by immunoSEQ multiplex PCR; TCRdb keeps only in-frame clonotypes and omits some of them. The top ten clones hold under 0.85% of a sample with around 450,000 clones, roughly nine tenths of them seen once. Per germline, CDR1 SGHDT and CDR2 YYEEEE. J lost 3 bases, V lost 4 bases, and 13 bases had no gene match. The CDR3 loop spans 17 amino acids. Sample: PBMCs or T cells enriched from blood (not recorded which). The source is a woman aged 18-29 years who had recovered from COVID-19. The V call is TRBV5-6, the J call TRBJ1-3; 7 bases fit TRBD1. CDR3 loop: CASSHQGEGSVGNTIYF. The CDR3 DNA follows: TGTGCCAGCAGCCATCAGGGGGAAGGGAGCGTTGGAAACACCATATATTTT.